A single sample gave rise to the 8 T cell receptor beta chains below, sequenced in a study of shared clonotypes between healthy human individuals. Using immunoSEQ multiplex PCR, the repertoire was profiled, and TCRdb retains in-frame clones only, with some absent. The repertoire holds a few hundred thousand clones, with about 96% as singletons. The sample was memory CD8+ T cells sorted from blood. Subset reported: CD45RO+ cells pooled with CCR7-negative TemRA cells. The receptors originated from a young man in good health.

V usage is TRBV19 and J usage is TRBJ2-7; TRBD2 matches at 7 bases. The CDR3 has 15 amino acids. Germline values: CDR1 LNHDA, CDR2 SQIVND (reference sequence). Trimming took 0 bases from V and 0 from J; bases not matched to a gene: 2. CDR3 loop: CASSIEAGLSYEQYF. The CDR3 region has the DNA TGTGCCAGTAGTATAGAAGCGGGGCTCTCCTACGAGCAGTACTTC.

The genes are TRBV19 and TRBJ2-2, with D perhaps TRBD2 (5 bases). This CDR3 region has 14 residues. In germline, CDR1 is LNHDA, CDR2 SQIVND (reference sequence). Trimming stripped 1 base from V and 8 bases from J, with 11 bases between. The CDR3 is CASSIAGISGELFF. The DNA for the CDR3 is TGTGCCAGTAGTATAGCCGGGATATCGGGGGAGCTGTTTTTT. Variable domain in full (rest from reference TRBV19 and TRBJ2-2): DGGITQSPKYLFRKEGQNVTLSCEQNLNHDAMYWYRQDPGQGLRLIYYSQIVNDFQKGDIAEGYSVSREKKESFPLTVTSAQKNPTAFYLCASSIAGISGELFFGEGSRLTVL.

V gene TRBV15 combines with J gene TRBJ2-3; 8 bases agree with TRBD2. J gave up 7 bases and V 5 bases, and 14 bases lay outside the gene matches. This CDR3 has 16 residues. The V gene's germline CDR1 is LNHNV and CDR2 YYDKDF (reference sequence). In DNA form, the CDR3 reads TGTGCCACCAGCGGCGACGAGGGACTAGGCCCCAATACGCAGTATTTT. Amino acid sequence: CATSGDEGLGPNTQYF.

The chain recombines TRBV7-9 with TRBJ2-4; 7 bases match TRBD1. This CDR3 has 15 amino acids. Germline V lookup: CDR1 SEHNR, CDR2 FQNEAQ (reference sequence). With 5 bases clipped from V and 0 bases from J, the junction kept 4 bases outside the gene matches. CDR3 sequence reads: CASSLWDRAKNIQYF. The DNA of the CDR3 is TGTGCCAGCAGCCTCTGGGACAGAGCCAAAAACATTCAGTACTTC.

The CDR3 spells CASSLYGFIQYF. In nucleotides, the CDR3 is TGTGCCAGCAGCTTATACGGTTTCATTCAGTACTTC. The chain combines TRBV7-2 with TRBJ2-4, with D uncertain. Trimming removed 2 bases at V and 9 bases at J, with 8 bases between. The germline CDR1 and CDR2 sequences are SGHTA and FQGNSA. The CDR3 extends over 12 amino acids.

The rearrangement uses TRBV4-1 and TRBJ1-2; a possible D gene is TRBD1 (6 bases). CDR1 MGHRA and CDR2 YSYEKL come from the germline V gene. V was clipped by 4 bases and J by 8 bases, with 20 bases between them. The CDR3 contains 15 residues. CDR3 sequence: CASSRPWTAERGYTF. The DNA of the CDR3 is TGCGCCAGCAGCCGCCCTTGGACAGCAGAGAGAGGCTACACCTTC.

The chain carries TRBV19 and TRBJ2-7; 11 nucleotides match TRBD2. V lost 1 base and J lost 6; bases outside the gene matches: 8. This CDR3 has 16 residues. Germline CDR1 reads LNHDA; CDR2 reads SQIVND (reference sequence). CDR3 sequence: CASSIVWLAGGSEQYF. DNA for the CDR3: TGTGCCAGTAGTATAGTATGGCTAGCGGGAGGATCCGAGCAGTACTTC.

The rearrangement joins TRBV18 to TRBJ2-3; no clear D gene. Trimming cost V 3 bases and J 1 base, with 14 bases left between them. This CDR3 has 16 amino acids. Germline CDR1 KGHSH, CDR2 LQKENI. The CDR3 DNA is TGTGCCAGCTCACCCAATCGTCTGAGAGGCACAGATACGCAGTATTTT. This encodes CASSPNRLRGTDTQYF.